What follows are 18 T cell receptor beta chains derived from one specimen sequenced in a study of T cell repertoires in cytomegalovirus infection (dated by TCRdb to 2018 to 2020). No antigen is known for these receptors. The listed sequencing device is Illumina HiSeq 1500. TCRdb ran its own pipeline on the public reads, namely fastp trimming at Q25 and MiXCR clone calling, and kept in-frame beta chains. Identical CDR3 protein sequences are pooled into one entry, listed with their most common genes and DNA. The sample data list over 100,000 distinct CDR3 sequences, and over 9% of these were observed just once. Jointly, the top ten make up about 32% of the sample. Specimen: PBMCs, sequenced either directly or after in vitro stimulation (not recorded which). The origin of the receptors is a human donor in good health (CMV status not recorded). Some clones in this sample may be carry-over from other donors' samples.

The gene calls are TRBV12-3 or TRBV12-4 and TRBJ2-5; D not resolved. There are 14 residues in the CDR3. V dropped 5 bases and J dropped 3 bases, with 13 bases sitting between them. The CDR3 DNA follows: TGTGCCAGCAGTCCCGGTGTACATAAAGAGACCCAGTACTTC. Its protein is CASSPGVHKETQYF.

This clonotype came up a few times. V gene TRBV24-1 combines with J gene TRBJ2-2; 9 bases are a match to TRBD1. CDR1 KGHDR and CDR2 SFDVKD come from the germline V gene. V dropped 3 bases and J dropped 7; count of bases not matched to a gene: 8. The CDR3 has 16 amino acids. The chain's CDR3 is CATSDGGQGRIGELFF. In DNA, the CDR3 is TGTGCCACCAGTGATGGGGGACAGGGCCGCATCGGGGAGCTGTTTTTT.

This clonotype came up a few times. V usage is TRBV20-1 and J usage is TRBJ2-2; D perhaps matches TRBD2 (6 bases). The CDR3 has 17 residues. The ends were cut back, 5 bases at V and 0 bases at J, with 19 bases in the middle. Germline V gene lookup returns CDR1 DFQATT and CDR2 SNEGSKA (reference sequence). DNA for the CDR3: TGCAGTGCTTTGCGAAGCCCCGGGACTTCGAACACCGGGGAGCTGTTTTTT. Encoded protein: CSALRSPGTSNTGELFF.

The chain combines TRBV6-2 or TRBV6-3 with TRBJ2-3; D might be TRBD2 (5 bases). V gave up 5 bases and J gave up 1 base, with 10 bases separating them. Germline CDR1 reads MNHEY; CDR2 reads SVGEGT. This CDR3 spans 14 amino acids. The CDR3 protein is CASSPSGGTDTQYF. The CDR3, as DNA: TGTGCCAGCAGTCCGAGCGGAGGCACAGATACGCAGTATTTT.

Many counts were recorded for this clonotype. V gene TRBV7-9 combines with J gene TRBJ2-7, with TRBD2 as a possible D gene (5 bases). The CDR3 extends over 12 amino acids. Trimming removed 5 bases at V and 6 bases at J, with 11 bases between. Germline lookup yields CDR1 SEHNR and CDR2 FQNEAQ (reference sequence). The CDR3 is CASSLGDTEQYF. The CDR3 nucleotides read TGTGCCAGCAGCCTCGGGGATACCGAGCAGTACTTC.

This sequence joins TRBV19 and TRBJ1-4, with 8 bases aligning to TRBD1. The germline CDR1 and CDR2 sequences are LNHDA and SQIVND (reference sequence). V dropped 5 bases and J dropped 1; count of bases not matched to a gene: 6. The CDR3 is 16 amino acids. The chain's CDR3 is CASSLGQGGTNEKLFF. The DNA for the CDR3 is TGTGCCAGTAGTCTCGGACAGGGAGGAACTAATGAAAAACTGTTTTTT.

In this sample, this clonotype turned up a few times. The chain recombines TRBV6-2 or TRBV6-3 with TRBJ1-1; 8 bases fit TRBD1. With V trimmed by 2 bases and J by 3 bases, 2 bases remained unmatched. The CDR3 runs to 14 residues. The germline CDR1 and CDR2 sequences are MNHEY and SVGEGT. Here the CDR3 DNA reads TGTGCCAGCAGTTACCACAGGGGGGACACTGAAGCTTTCTTT. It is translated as CASSYHRGDTEAFF.

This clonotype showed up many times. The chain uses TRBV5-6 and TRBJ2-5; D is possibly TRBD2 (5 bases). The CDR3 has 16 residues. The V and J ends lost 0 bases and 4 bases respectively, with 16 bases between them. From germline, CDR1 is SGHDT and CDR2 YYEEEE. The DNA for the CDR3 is TGTGCCAGCAGCTTGGGGCGGAGGCCGATTGGAGAGACCCAGTACTTC. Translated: CASSLGRRPIGETQYF.

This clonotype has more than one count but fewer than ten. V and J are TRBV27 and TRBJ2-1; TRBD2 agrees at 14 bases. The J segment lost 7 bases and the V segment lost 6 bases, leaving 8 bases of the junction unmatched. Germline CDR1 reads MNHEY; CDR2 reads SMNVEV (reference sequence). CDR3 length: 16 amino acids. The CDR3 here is CASRPPGLAGENEQFF. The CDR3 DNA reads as TGTGCCAGCAGACCCCCGGGACTAGCGGGGGAAAATGAGCAGTTCTTC.

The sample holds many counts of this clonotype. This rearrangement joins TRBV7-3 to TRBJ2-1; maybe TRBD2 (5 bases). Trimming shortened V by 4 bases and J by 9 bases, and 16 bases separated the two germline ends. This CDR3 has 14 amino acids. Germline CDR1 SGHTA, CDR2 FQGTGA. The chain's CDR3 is CASSSAGDWAEQFF. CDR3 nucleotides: TGTGCCAGCAGCTCGGCCGGGGATTGGGCTGAGCAGTTCTTC. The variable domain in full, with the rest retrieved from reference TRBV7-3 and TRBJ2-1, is GAGVSQTPSNKVTEKGKYVELRCDPISGHTALYWYRQSLGQGPEFLIYFQGTGAADDSGLPNDRFFAVRPEGSVSTLKIQRTERGDSAVYLCASSSAGDWAEQFFGPGTRLTVL.

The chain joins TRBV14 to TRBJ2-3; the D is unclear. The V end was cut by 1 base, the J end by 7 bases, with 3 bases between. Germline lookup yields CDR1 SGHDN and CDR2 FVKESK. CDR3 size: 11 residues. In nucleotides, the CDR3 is TGTGCCAGCAGCCAAGCTAATACGCAGTATTTT. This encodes CASSQANTQYF.

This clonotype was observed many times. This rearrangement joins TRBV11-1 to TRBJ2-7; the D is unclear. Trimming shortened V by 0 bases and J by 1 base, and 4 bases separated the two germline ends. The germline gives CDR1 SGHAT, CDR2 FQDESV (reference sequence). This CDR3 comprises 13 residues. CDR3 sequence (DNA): TGTGCCAGCAGCTTAGCCTTGTCCTACGAGCAGTACTTC. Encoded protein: CASSLALSYEQYF.

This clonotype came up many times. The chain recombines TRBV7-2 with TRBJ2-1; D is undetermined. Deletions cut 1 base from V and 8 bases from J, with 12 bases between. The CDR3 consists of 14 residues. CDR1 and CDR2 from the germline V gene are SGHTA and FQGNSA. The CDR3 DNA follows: TGTGCCAGCAGCTTAGGCCCCAGGCTTGATGAGCAGTTCTTC. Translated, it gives CASSLGPRLDEQFF. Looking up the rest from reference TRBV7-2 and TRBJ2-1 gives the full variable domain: GAGVSQSPSNKVTEKGKDVELRCDPISGHTALYWYRQSLGQGLEFLIYFQGNSAPDKSGLPSDRFSAERTGGSVSTLTIQRTQQEDSAVYLCASSLGPRLDEQFFGPGTRLTVL.

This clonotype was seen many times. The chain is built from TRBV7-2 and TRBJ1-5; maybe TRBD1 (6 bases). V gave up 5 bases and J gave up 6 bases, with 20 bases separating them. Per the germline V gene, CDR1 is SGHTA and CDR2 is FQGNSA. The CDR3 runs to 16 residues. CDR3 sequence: CASSPQGGGVSQPQHF. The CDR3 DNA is TGTGCCAGCAGCCCACAAGGGGGGGGGGTCAGTCAGCCCCAGCATTTT.

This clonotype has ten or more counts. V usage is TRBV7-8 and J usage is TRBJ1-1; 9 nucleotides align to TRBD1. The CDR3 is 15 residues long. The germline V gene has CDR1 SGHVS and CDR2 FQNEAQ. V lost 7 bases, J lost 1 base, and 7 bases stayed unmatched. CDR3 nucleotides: TGTGCCAGCAACCTCAACAGGGGGCAGAACACTGAAGCTTTCTTT. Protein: CASNLNRGQNTEAFF.

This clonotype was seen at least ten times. The CDR3 coding sequence is TGTGCCAGCAGCTTGGAAGATAGGCTAGCCCCTGGCACCGGGGAGCTGTTTTTT. Translated, it gives CASSLEDRLAPGTGELFF. The rearrangement links TRBV11-3 to TRBJ2-2; D perhaps matches TRBD2 (5 bases). The CDR3 sequence is 18 residues long. The V gene lost 3 bases and the J gene lost 4 bases, with 21 bases spanning the gap. The germline gives CDR1 SGHNT, CDR2 YENEEA.

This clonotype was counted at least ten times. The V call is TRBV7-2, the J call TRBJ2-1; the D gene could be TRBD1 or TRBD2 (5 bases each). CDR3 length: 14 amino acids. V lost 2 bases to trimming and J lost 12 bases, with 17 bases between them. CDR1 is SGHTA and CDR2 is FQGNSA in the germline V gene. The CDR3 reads CASSLFRRGQGQFF. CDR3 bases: TGTGCCAGCAGCTTATTTAGGCGAGGGCAGGGGCAGTTCTTC. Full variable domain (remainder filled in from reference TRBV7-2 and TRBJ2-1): GAGVSQSPSNKVTEKGKDVELRCDPISGHTALYWYRQSLGQGLEFLIYFQGNSAPDKSGLPSDRFSAERTGGSVSTLTIQRTQQEDSAVYLCASSLFRRGQGQFFGPGTRLTVL.

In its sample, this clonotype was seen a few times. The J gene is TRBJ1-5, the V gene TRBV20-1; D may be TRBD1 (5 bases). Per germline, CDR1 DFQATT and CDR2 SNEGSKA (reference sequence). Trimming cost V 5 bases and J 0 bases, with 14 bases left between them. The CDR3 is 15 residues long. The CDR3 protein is CSAQQTGDSNQPQHF. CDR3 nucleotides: TGCAGTGCTCAGCAAACAGGCGATAGCAATCAGCCCCAGCATTTT.